The present entry profiles one T cell receptor (beta chain) with its context. The trim removed 3 bases at V and 5 bases at J, leaving 14 bases unmatched. This CDR3 comprises 18 residues. Germline CDR1 MDHEN, CDR2 SYDVKM. Authors' processing steps: How many nucleated cells were present was estimated from reference gene primer amplification. Clones were sequenced by immunoSEQ multiplex PCR, and TCRdb holds only the in-frame ones, with some missing. The V and J calls and the clone size are those of that table, but D and trimming were determined from the DNA. Of 310,000 or so clones in the sample, about 90% were seen once. This specimen belongs to a study of blood T cell repertoires in COVID-19. As for the study in general: Whether acute or convalescent, the COVID-19 samples came from the United States, Italy and Spain. T cells, B-cell-depleted T cells, or PBMCs supplied cDNA or gDNA.

Patients from Seattle were sampled longitudinally, starting during active infection. Material: peripheral blood. The TCR comes from a woman aged 30 to 39 with COVID-19, enrolled during active disease. The chain recombines TRBV28 with TRBJ1-4; 8 bases agree with TRBD1. The CDR3 loop is CASSFGFGTGVVNEKLFF. In DNA form, the CDR3 reads TGTGCCAGCAGTTTTGGCTTTGGGACAGGCGTTGTCAATGAAAAACTGTTTTTT. Full variable domain (rest looked up from reference TRBV28 and TRBJ1-4): DVKVTQSSRYLVKRTGEKVFLECVQDMDHENMFWYRQDPGLGLRLIYFSYDVKMKEKGDIPEGYSVSREKKERFSLILESASTNQTSMYLCASSFGFGTGVVNEKLFFGSGTQLSVL.